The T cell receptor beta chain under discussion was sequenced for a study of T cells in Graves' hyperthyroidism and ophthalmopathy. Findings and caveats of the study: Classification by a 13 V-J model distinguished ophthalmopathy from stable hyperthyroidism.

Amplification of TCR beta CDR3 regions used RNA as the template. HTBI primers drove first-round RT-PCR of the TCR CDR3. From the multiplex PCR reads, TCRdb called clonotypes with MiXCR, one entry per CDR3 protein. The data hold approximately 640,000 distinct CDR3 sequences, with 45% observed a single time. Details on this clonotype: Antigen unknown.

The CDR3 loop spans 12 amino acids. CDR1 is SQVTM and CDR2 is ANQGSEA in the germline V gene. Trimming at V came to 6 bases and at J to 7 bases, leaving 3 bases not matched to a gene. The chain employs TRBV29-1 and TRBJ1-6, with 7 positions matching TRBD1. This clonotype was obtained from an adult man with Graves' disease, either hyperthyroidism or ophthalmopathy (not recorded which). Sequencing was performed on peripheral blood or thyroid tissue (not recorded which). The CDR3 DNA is TGCAGCGTGGGGGACAGCAATTCACCCCTCCACTTT. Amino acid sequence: CSVGDSNSPLHF.